Each of the 26 T cell receptor beta chains below was sequenced from the same sample in a study of human T cells and chemical hapten exposure (dated by TCRdb to about 2021). According to the study, the label for this sample's treatment or condition signals: therapeutic diphenylcyclopropenone sensitization with weekly scalp DPC. Library preparation attached unique molecular identifiers to individual cDNA molecules for quantitative, reproducible TCR counting. In TCRdb, the public reads were trimmed at Q25 with fastp and aligned with MiXCR, with productive beta chains retained. Here each entry gathers all rows of one CDR3 protein and keeps the most common genes and DNA. For this sample the table gives hundreds of distinct CDR3 sequences, of which around 70% were detected only once. The ten largest account for over 10% of the sample. Here the sequenced sample was whole blood, taken before DPC sensitization or 2, 6, or about 24 weeks after (not recorded which). Receptors were obtained from an adult with alopecia areata. Some clones in this sample may be carry-over from other donors' samples. This table probably holds off-target reads from a library built for another chain.

The rearrangement uses TRBV28 and TRBJ2-6, with D tentatively TRBD1 (6 bases). This CDR3 spans 15 amino acids. From germline, CDR1 is MDHEN and CDR2 SYDVKM. Trimming pared 7 bases from V and 0 bases from J, leaving 10 bases between. CDR3 amino acids: CASKPDSSGANVLTF. In nucleotides, the CDR3 is TGTGCCAGCAAACCGGACAGCTCTGGGGCCAACGTCCTGACTTTC.

This clonotype was counted a few times. The chain couples TRBV20-1 to TRBJ2-3; 12 bases match TRBD2. Trimming at V came to 8 bases and at J to 6 bases, leaving 12 bases not matched to a gene. CDR1 DFQATT and CDR2 SNEGSKA come from the germline V gene (reference sequence). The CDR3 has 15 amino acids. CDR3 sequence reads: CSSGVTSGSRDTQYF. CDR3 nucleotide sequence: TGCAGTTCGGGGGTGACTAGCGGGAGTAGGGATACGCAGTATTTT.

V is TRBV4-3 and J is TRBJ2-2, with 8 nucleotides matching TRBD2. The CDR3 consists of 16 residues. Germline values: CDR1 LGHNA, CDR2 YSLEER. Unmatched junction bases numbered 6, after V lost 4 bases and J lost 2 bases. The CDR3 DNA is TGCGCCAGCAGCCCTCTAGCGGGTACTAACACCGGGGAGCTGTTTTTT. This gives the protein CASSPLAGTNTGELFF.

This chain connects TRBV6-5 to TRBJ2-7, with D perhaps assigned TRBD1 or TRBD2 (6 bases each). V was shortened by 0 bases and J by 5 bases, with 11 bases between the two germline ends. CDR3 length: 14 residues. Germline CDR1 MNHEY, CDR2 SVGAGI. DNA of the CDR3: TGTGCCAGCAGTTACTCGATTAGGGGGGACGAGCAGTACTTC. This translates into CASSYSIRGDEQYF.

The V and J genes are TRBV6-1 and TRBJ2-7, with TRBD2 matching 9 bases. Germline CDR1 MNHNS, CDR2 SASEGT. The CDR3 is made up of 13 amino acids. The trim removed 7 bases at V and 0 bases at J, leaving 1 base unmatched. The CDR3 sequence: CASISGSSYEQYF. The CDR3 DNA reads TGTGCCAGCATTAGCGGGAGCTCCTACGAGCAGTACTTC.

The table lists this clonotype with a count of one. The J gene is TRBJ2-1, the V gene TRBV12-3 or TRBV12-4, with TRBD2 matching 11 bases. The V and J ends lost 6 bases and 4 bases, in that order; junction bases with no gene match: 2. The CDR3 consists of 14 residues. This CDR3 is CASRTSGSYNEQFF. The CDR3, as DNA: TGTGCCAGCAGAACTAGCGGGAGTTACAATGAGCAGTTCTTC.

In this sample, this clonotype turned up once. The chain has TRBV7-6 and TRBJ2-5; D is unresolved. Between the trimmed V and J ends, which lost 4 bases and 6 bases, there was a span of 6 bases. From germline, CDR1 is SGHVS and CDR2 FNYEAQ. This CDR3 comprises 11 residues. The DNA for the CDR3 is TGTGCCAGCAGCTCGACAAAGACCCAGTACTTC. This codes for CASSSTKTQYF.

CDR3 amino acids: CASSLSGMGNEQYF. The CDR3 DNA sequence: TGTGCCAGCAGCTTATCCGGGATGGGTAACGAGCAGTACTTC. This chain uses TRBV7-9 with TRBJ2-7, with D possibly being TRBD2 (5 bases). CDR3 length: 14 residues. Germline V lookup: CDR1 SEHNR, CDR2 FQNEAQ (reference sequence). The germline V and J ends were trimmed by 2 bases and 5 bases, with 13 bases remaining between them.

The rearrangement joins TRBV6-6 to TRBJ2-4; D possibly matches TRBD1 or TRBD2 (5 bases each). The CDR3 is 20 amino acids. Trimming took 4 bases from V and 0 from J, leaving 25 bases between them. From germline, CDR1 is MNHNY and CDR2 SVGAGI (reference sequence). The CDR3 here is CASSSHRDPEKLLAKNIQYF. The CDR3 DNA reads TGTGCCAGCAGTTCCCACCGGGACCCAGAAAAACTCCTAGCCAAAAACATTCAGTACTTC.

The chain links TRBV7-2 to TRBJ2-1, with D perhaps TRBD1 (5 bases). Trimming shortened V by 0 bases and J by 7 bases, and 13 bases separated the two germline ends. This CDR3 spans 15 amino acids. The germline V gene has CDR1 SGHTA and CDR2 FQGNSA. In DNA, the CDR3 is TGTGCCAGCAGCTTAGCTGGCAGGGTTATGAATGAGCAGTTCTTC. This sequence encodes CASSLAGRVMNEQFF.

The chain employs TRBV10-3 and TRBJ1-6; D is uncertain. The CDR3 spans 14 residues. V was trimmed by 0 bases and J by 10 bases, leaving 10 bases between them. CDR1 and CDR2 from the germline V gene are ENHRY and SYGVKD. Here the CDR3 reads CAISESWAESPLHF. The CDR3 bases are TGTGCCATCAGTGAGTCTTGGGCCGAGTCACCCCTCCACTTT.

This chain links TRBV12-3 or TRBV12-4 with TRBJ1-1; D gene ambiguous. CDR3 length: 14 residues. V lost 5 bases and J 2 bases, leaving 12 bases between the germline ends. In nucleotides, the CDR3 is TGTGCCAGCAGTCCAACAACACTAAACACTGAAGCTTTCTTT. This translates into CASSPTTLNTEAFF.

The rearrangement links TRBV7-2 to TRBJ2-1; TRBD1 might be the D (6 bases). The germline V gene encodes CDR1 SGHTA and CDR2 FQGNSA. V dropped 6 bases and J dropped 4 bases, with 16 bases sitting between them. This CDR3 has 15 residues. This chain's CDR3 is CASRGGTGRYNEQFF. CDR3 sequence (DNA): TGTGCCAGCAGAGGGGGAACAGGGCGATACAATGAGCAGTTCTTC. Looking up the rest from reference TRBV7-2 and TRBJ2-1 gives the full variable domain: GAGVSQSPSNKVTEKGKDVELRCDPISGHTALYWYRQSLGQGLEFLIYFQGNSAPDKSGLPSDRFSAERTGGSVSTLTIQRTQQEDSAVYLCASRGGTGRYNEQFFGPGTRLTVL.

This clonotype was seen more than once but under ten times. CDR3: CASSRRGPRTGELFF. The CDR3 DNA sequence: TGTGCCAGCAGCCGGCGCGGTCCCCGCACCGGGGAGCTGTTTTTT. This rearrangement joins TRBV14 to TRBJ2-2, with no clear D. Germline V gene data show CDR1 as SGHDN and CDR2 as FVKESK. This CDR3 has 15 amino acids. The V end was cut by 4 bases, the J end by 4 bases, with 13 bases between.

The V and J genes are TRBV3-1 and TRBJ2-7; 8 bases fit TRBD2. J lost 1 base, V lost 1 base, and 3 bases had no gene match. Germline loops: CDR1 LGHDT, CDR2 YNNKEL (reference sequence). This CDR3 is built from 15 residues. This CDR3 reads CASSQAASGSYEQYF. In DNA form, the CDR3 reads TGTGCCAGCAGCCAAGCGGCTAGCGGGTCCTACGAGCAGTACTTC.

This clonotype came up a few times. This CDR3 reads CASSLVVGTGIPGELFF. The CDR3 DNA reads as TGTGCCAGCAGCTTAGTGGTAGGGACAGGGATCCCCGGGGAGCTGTTTTTT. The chain combines TRBV7-8 with TRBJ2-2; TRBD1 agrees at 9 bases. Germline V gene sequence: CDR1 SGHVS, CDR2 FQNEAQ. The junction had 9 bases not matched to a gene; V was cut back by 1 base and J by 6 bases. The CDR3 is 17 amino acids.

The chain employs TRBV7-8 and TRBJ2-7; the D gene is possibly TRBD2 (5 bases). V was trimmed by 5 bases and J by 3 bases, leaving 20 bases between them. In germline, CDR1 is SGHVS, CDR2 FQNEAQ. This CDR3 region has 16 residues. The CDR3 coding sequence is TGTGCCAGCAGCCTCCACGGCGGTACGGAGGTCTACGAGCAGTACTTC. Encoded protein: CASSLHGGTEVYEQYF. Complete variable domain (other parts from reference TRBV7-8 and TRBJ2-7): GAGVSQSPRYKVAKRGQDVALRCDPISGHVSLFWYQQALGQGPEFLTYFQNEAQLDKSGLPSDRFFAERPEGSVSTLKIQRTQQEDSAVYLCASSLHGGTEVYEQYFGPGTRLTVT.

The chain combines TRBV3-1 with TRBJ2-7; 7 bases fit TRBD2. The CDR3 sequence is 15 residues long. Trimming took 4 bases from V and 3 from J; bases not matched to a gene: 9. Germline lookup yields CDR1 LGHDT and CDR2 YNNKEL (reference sequence). DNA of the CDR3: TGTGCCAGCAGCCCACGACTAGCCACGAACTACGAGCAGTACTTC. Protein sequence: CASSPRLATNYEQYF.

The gene calls are TRBV29-1 and TRBJ2-5; maybe TRBD2 (5 bases). The CDR3 is 15 residues long. Per germline, CDR1 SQVTM and CDR2 ANQGSEA. Trimming stripped 1 base from V and 0 bases from J, with 12 bases between. CDR3 protein: CSVEGRARYQETQYF. CDR3 bases: TGCAGCGTTGAAGGGCGGGCCAGGTACCAAGAGACCCAGTACTTC.

The CDR3: CASSWDKSYEQYF. DNA for the CDR3: TGCGCCAGCAGCTGGGACAAGTCCTACGAGCAGTACTTC. The V call is TRBV5-1, the J call TRBJ2-7, with D perhaps matching TRBD1 (6 bases). The V gene's germline CDR1 is SGHRS and CDR2 YFSETQ. Between the trimmed V and J ends, which lost 3 bases and 1 base, there was a span of 8 bases. This CDR3 spans 13 amino acids.

The V gene is TRBV7-8, the J gene TRBJ1-5, with D perhaps TRBD1 (5 bases). The CDR3 totals 14 residues. Trimming pared 4 bases from V and 3 bases from J, leaving 10 bases between. CDR1 is SGHVS, CDR2 FQNEAQ, per germline. This CDR3 reads CASSSQGFNQPQHF. CDR3 bases: TGTGCCAGCAGCTCTCAGGGATTCAATCAGCCCCAGCATTTT.

This clonotype was picked up a small number of times. The gene calls are TRBV6-2 or TRBV6-3 and TRBJ2-2; D not resolved. Germline V gene lookup returns CDR1 MNHEY and CDR2 SVGEGT. There are 15 residues in the CDR3. The V gene lost 2 bases and the J gene lost 4 bases, with 11 bases spanning the gap. CDR3 DNA sequence: TGTGCCAGCAGTTACAAGGTTTCCACCACCGGGGAGCTGTTTTTT. Translation: CASSYKVSTTGELFF.

This chain uses TRBV24-1 with TRBJ2-3; TRBD1 might be the D (6 bases). Trimming left V 3 bases short and J 0 bases short, with 9 bases between. Germline loops: CDR1 KGHDR, CDR2 SFDVKD. CDR3 size: 15 residues. The CDR3 DNA is TGTGCCACCAGTGATGGCAGGGGTAGCACAGATACGCAGTATTTT. Amino acids: CATSDGRGSTDTQYF.

As concerns this clonotype: One end of the junction does not line up with germline, which may come from a read error. This chain uses TRBV28 with TRBJ2-5, with 12 bases lining up with TRBD2. This CDR3 has 15 residues. CDR1 is MDHEN, CDR2 SYDVKM, per germline. In DNA, the CDR3 is TGTGCCAGCAGCATGACTAGCGGGAGATTCGAGACCCAGCACTTC. This translates into CASSMTSGRFETQHF.

This clonotype was seen only a few times. The chain recombines TRBV27 with TRBJ2-1; 10 nucleotides match TRBD1. Trimming cost V 7 bases and J 7 bases; bases outside gene matches: 13. The CDR3 sequence is 16 residues long. The germline gives CDR1 MNHEY, CDR2 SMNVEV (reference sequence). The CDR3 bases are TGTGCCAGCATCCTAGGAGGCGGACAGGGGGTAAATGAGCAGTTCTTC. As protein: CASILGGGQGVNEQFF.

This chain uses TRBV21-1 with TRBJ2-6. TRBV21-1 has pseudogene status. The CDR3 length is 14 residues. The CDR3 spells CASSKVPGANVLTF. The DNA of the CDR3 is TGTGCCAGCAGCAAAGTTCCGGGGGCCAACGTCCTGACTTTC.